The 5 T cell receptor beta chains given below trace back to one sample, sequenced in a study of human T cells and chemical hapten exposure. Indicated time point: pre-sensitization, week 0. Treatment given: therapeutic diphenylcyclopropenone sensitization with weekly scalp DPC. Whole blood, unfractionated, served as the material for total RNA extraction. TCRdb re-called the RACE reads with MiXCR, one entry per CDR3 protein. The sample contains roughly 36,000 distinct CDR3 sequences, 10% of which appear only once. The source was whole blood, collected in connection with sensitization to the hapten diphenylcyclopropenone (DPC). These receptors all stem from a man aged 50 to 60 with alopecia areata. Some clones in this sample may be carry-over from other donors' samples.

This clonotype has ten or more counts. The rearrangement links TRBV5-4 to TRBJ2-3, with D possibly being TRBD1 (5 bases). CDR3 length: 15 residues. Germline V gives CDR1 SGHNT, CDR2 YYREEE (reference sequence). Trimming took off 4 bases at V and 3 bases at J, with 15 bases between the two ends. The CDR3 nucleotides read TGTGCCAGCAGCCATCAGGGTTTTGCGACAGATACGCAGTATTTT. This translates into CASSHQGFATDTQYF.

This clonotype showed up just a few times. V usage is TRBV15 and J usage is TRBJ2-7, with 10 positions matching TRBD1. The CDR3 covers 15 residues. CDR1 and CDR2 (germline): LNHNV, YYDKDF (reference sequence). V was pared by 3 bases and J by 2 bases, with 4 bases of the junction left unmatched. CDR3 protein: CATSRVTGGPYEQYF. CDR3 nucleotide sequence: TGTGCCACCAGCAGGGTGACAGGGGGCCCCTACGAGCAGTACTTC.

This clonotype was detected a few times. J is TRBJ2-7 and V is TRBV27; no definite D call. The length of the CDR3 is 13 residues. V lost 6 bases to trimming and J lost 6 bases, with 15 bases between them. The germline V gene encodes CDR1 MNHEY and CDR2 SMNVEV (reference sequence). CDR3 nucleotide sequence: TGTGCCAGCAGATTCCAGGTTTTGGGCGAGCAGTACTTC. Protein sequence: CASRFQVLGEQYF.

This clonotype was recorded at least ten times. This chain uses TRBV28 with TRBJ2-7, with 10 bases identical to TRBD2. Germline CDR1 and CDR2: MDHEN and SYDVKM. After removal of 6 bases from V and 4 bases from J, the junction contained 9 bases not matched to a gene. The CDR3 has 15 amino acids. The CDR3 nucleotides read TGTGCCAGCAGCCCGCCGGGAGCGGGAGGGTACGAGCAGTACTTC. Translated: CASSPPGAGGYEQYF.

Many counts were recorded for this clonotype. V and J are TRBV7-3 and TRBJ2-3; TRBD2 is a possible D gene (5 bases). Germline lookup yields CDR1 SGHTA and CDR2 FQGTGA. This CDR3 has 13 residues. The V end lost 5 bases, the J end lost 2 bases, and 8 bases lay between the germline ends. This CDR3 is CASSEGYTDTQYF. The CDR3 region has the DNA TGTGCCAGCAGCGAGGGATACACAGATACGCAGTATTTT.